Included here is one T cell receptor (beta chain) sequence, with context. Per the original methods: Estimation of nucleated cell counts was performed using reference gene primer amplification. Libraries were prepared by immunoSEQ multiplex PCR; TCRdb keeps only in-frame clonotypes and omits some of them. V and J calls plus clone size are reproduced from that table; the DNA served to infer D and trimming. Of 100,000 to 150,000 clones in the sample, roughly 80% were seen once. This specimen comes from a study of blood T cell repertoires in COVID-19. Study context: Some COVID-19 samples were acute and others convalescent; all came from the United States, Italy and Spain. The analysed material was cDNA or gDNA that came from T cells, B-cell-depleted T cells, or PBMCs.

Sequencing input: peripheral blood. The receptor was isolated from a woman aged 60-75 years with acute or convalescent COVID-19.

The CDR3 is CASSSGTGVNEQFF. The CDR3, as DNA: TGCGCCAGCAGCTCCGGGACAGGGGTTAATGAGCAGTTCTTC. This rearrangement joins TRBV5-1 to TRBJ2-1; 10 nucleotides line up with TRBD1. This CDR3 has 14 amino acids. CDR1 is SGHRS, CDR2 YFSETQ, per germline. V was pared by 3 bases and J by 7 bases, with 4 bases of the junction left unmatched.